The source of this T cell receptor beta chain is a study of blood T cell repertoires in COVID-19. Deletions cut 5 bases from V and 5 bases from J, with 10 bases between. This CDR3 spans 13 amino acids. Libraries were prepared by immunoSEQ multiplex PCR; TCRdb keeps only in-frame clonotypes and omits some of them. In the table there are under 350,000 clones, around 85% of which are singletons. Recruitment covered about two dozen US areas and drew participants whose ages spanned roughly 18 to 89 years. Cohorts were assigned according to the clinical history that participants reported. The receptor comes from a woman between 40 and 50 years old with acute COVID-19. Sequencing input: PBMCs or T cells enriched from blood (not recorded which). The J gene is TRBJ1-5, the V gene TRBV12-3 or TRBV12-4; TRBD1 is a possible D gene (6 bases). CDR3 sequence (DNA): TGTGCCAGCAGTCTCCAGGGGTATCAGCCCCAGCATTTT. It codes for CASSLQGYQPQHF.